This entry lists 26 T cell receptor beta chains sequenced from one sample in a study of blood T cell repertoires in COVID-19. Profiled with immunoSEQ multiplex PCR; TCRdb holds only in-frame clones, not every one. The data show 150,000 to 200,000 clones, 70% to 90% seen once. The sequencing input was PBMCs or T cells enriched from blood (not recorded which). These receptors all stem from a woman aged 45-65 years who had recovered from COVID-19.

This rearrangement joins TRBV7-9 to TRBJ1-2; D may be TRBD1 (5 bases). CDR3 length equals 14 residues. Germline-derived CDR1 and CDR2 are SEHNR and FQNEAQ (reference sequence). Between the trimmed V and J ends, which lost 8 bases and 4 bases, there was a span of 17 bases. This chain's CDR3 is CASGHETVGYGYTF. CDR3 DNA sequence: TGTGCCAGCGGCCACGAGACAGTAGGCTATGGCTACACCTTC.

This chain connects TRBV5-1 to TRBJ2-2; no firm D call. The CDR3 is made up of 14 amino acids. The germline V and J ends were trimmed by 4 bases and 4 bases, with 11 bases remaining between them. Germline V gene lookup returns CDR1 SGHRS and CDR2 YFSETQ. In DNA, the CDR3 is TGCGCCAGCAGCCCGCTGTGGGCCACCGGGGAGCTGTTTTTT. Encoded protein: CASSPLWATGELFF.

V gene TRBV19 combines with J gene TRBJ2-1; tentatively, D is TRBD2 (6 bases). In germline, CDR1 is LNHDA, CDR2 SQIVND (reference sequence). The CDR3 runs to 14 residues. The germline V and J ends were trimmed by 4 bases and 7 bases, with 14 bases remaining between them. Here the CDR3 reads CASSSRAAGNEQFF. The CDR3 DNA is TGTGCCAGTAGTAGTAGGGCAGCGGGTAATGAGCAGTTCTTC.

The chain has TRBV6-4 and TRBJ2-1; 7 positions agree with TRBD2. The germline gives CDR1 MRHNA, CDR2 SNTAGT. The CDR3 has 13 residues. V was clipped by 4 bases and J by 5 bases; unmatched bases: 2. The chain's CDR3 is CASSAGLNNEQFF. CDR3 DNA sequence: TGTGCCAGCAGTGCGGGACTAAACAATGAGCAGTTCTTC.

The V call is TRBV4-2, the J call TRBJ2-1; 7 bases fit TRBD2. Germline CDR1 reads LGHNA; CDR2 reads YNFKEQ. The CDR3 contains 17 residues. The V and J ends lost 3 bases and 0 bases, in that order; junction bases with no gene match: 8. CDR3 region: CASSHATAGSSYNEQFF. CDR3 nucleotides: TGTGCCAGCAGCCACGCCACAGCGGGGAGCTCCTACAATGAGCAGTTCTTC.

The chain carries TRBV29-1 and TRBJ2-1; D might be TRBD2 (6 bases). This CDR3 spans 14 amino acids. V was shortened by 7 bases and J by 5 bases, with 18 bases between the two germline ends. The V gene's germline CDR1 is SQVTM and CDR2 ANQGSEA. For the CDR3, the DNA is TGCAGCGCCGGGACTTTGGCCGGAAACAATGAGCAGTTCTTC. Translated: CSAGTLAGNNEQFF.

The chain carries TRBV6-5 and TRBJ1-5; D remains unclear. Per the germline V gene, CDR1 is MNHEY and CDR2 is SVGAGI. The ends were cut back, 6 bases at V and 7 bases at J, with 16 bases in the middle. The CDR3 sequence is 14 residues long. The CDR3 bases are TGTGCCAGCAGCCAAGAGGCCGGGGAACAGCCCCAGCATTTT. It codes for CASSQEAGEQPQHF.

The J gene is TRBJ2-3, the V gene TRBV6-2 or TRBV6-3, with TRBD2 identical over 10 bases. The CDR3 length is 18 residues. Germline V lookup: CDR1 MNHEY, CDR2 SVGEGT. V shed 2 bases, J shed 4 bases, and the junction held 12 bases outside the gene matches. CDR3 protein: CASSYPFPSSGSPDTQYF. DNA of the CDR3: TGTGCCAGCAGTTACCCATTCCCATCTAGCGGGAGCCCAGATACGCAGTATTTT.

The chain has TRBV6-5 and TRBJ2-3; 9 bases fit TRBD2. The CDR3 has 15 residues. V lost 6 bases, J lost 0 bases, and 4 bases stayed unmatched. CDR1 is MNHEY, CDR2 SVGAGI, per germline. The CDR3 DNA reads TGTGCCAGCAGGCGCACTAGCGGGAGCACAGATACGCAGTATTTT. Amino acid sequence: CASRRTSGSTDTQYF.

The table lists this clone with a few counts. The J gene is TRBJ2-7, the V gene TRBV18, with D perhaps TRBD1 (6 bases). The CDR3 spans 13 residues. Trimming shortened V by 4 bases and J by 0 bases, and 7 bases separated the two germline ends. Germline assignment: CDR1 KGHSH and CDR2 LQKENI. The CDR3 DNA follows: TGTGCCAGCTCACAGGACAGCTCCTACGAGCAGTACGTC. Encoded protein: CASSQDSSYEQYV.

This clone was seen only once. The J gene is TRBJ2-7, the V gene TRBV2; TRBD1 aligns across 7 bases. The CDR3 is made up of 15 amino acids. V was clipped by 2 bases and J by 6 bases; unmatched bases: 10. Germline CDR1 is SNHLY and CDR2 is FYNNEI. In DNA, the CDR3 is TGTGCCAGCAGTGAATGGTCAGGGGGTCGCGGCGAGCAGTACGTC. Its protein product is CASSEWSGGRGEQYV.

The chain has TRBV6-2 or TRBV6-3 and TRBJ1-5; D call uncertain. V was trimmed by 0 bases and J by 3 bases, leaving 3 bases between them. Germline CDR1 MNHEY, CDR2 SVGEGT. The CDR3 totals 13 residues. The CDR3 here is CASSYSNNQPQHF. The CDR3 bases are TGTGCCAGCAGTTACTCTAACAATCAGCCCCAGCATTTT.

The chain combines TRBV7-2 with TRBJ1-5, with D perhaps TRBD1 (5 bases). With 5 bases removed from V and 4 bases from J, the gap between germline ends came to 9 bases. CDR1 is SGHTA, CDR2 FQGNSA, per germline. The CDR3 runs 13 residues. The CDR3 DNA follows: TGTGCCAGCAGCCAACAGGAAAATCAGCCCCAGCATTTT. Translated: CASSQQENQPQHF. Supplemented by reference TRBV7-2 and TRBJ1-5, the full variable domain reads GAGVSQSPSNKVTEKGKDVELRCDPISGHTALYWYRQSLGQGLEFLIYFQGNSAPDKSGLPSDRFSAERTGGSVSTLTIQRTQQEDSAVYLCASSQQENQPQHFGDGTRLSIL.

The chain uses TRBV5-1 and TRBJ2-2; TRBD1 is a possible D gene (6 bases). Trimming left V 2 bases short and J 4 bases short, with 6 bases between. CDR1 and CDR2 from the germline V gene are SGHRS and YFSETQ. The CDR3 loop spans 13 amino acids. CDR3 residues: CASSLQGTGELFF. The CDR3 region has the DNA TGCGCCAGCAGCTTACAGGGCACCGGGGAGCTGTTTTTT.

The chain carries TRBV7-9 and TRBJ2-1, with a weak D call TRBD2 (6 bases). Trimming pared 6 bases from V and 1 base from J, leaving 10 bases between. The CDR3 has 14 residues. Germline V gene data show CDR1 as SEHNR and CDR2 as FQNEAQ (reference sequence). CDR3 sequence reads: CASRAGLSYNEQFF. CDR3 DNA sequence: TGTGCCAGCAGGGCGGGACTGTCCTACAATGAGCAGTTCTTC.

V is TRBV20-1 and J is TRBJ1-1; tentatively, D is TRBD1 (6 bases). The CDR3 loop spans 14 amino acids. Germline CDR1 and CDR2: DFQATT and SNEGSKA (reference sequence). V was shortened by 3 bases and J by 8 bases, with 19 bases between the two germline ends. The CDR3 loop reads CSASAHAGATEAFF. CDR3 DNA: TGCAGTGCTAGTGCTCATGCAGGGGCTACCGAAGCTTTCTTT.

The chain combines TRBV9 with TRBJ2-1; 9 nucleotides match TRBD2. Trimming removed 1 base from V and 0 bases from J; junction bases left unmatched: 5. Germline assignment: CDR1 SGDLS and CDR2 YYNGEE. The CDR3 length is 17 residues. CDR3 amino acids: CASSVLAGGSSYNEQFF. The CDR3 DNA sequence: TGTGCCAGCAGCGTATTGGCGGGGGGGAGCTCCTACAATGAGCAGTTCTTC.

V is TRBV5-1 and J is TRBJ1-3; 9 nucleotides align to TRBD1. This CDR3 spans 16 amino acids. V trimming: 3 bases; J trimming: 0 bases; junction bases outside the gene matches: 4. Germline V lookup: CDR1 SGHRS, CDR2 YFSETQ. The CDR3 nucleotides read TGCGCCAGCAGCTACGGGACAGGGTACTCTGGAAACACCATATATTTT. This encodes CASSYGTGYSGNTIYF.

This clone occurred a few times. Other DNA sequences within the sample encode an identical CDR3. J is TRBJ1-3 and V is TRBV15; D is ambiguous. Germline-derived CDR1 and CDR2 are LNHNV and YYDKDF (reference sequence). V was trimmed by 0 bases and J by 3 bases, leaving 9 bases between them. The CDR3 consists of 15 residues. In DNA, the CDR3 is TGTGCCACCAGCAGAGATGCTGGCAGTGGAAACACCATATATTTT. It codes for CATSRDAGSGNTIYF.

The chain has TRBV19 and TRBJ2-7, with 9 bases that match TRBD2. This CDR3 contains 15 residues. J gave up 4 bases and V 2 bases, and 6 bases lay outside the gene matches. The germline CDR1 and CDR2 sequences are LNHDA and SQIVND (reference sequence). CDR3 nucleotides: TGTGCCAGTAGTATATCGCTAGCGGGAATATACGAGCAGTACGTC. This sequence encodes CASSISLAGIYEQYV.

The chain is built from TRBV28 and TRBJ2-7; 9 nucleotides align to TRBD2. Per germline, CDR1 MDHEN and CDR2 SYDVKM. V lost 6 bases, J lost 0 bases, and 6 bases stayed unmatched. This CDR3 region has 15 residues. CDR3 sequence (DNA): TGTGCCAGCAGGGAAGCGGGGGGCCCCTCCTACGAGCAGTACGTC. It is translated as CASREAGGPSYEQYV.

This clone was picked up one time. V is TRBV28 and J is TRBJ1-2; TRBD1 might be the D (6 bases). The germline V gene encodes CDR1 MDHEN and CDR2 SYDVKM. Trimming shortened V by 4 bases and J by 8 bases, and 14 bases separated the two germline ends. The CDR3 covers 13 residues. The CDR3 protein is CASSSTGIGGYTF. The CDR3 coding sequence is TGTGCCAGCAGTTCCACAGGGATAGGCGGCTACACCTTC.

The rearrangement links TRBV25-1 to TRBJ1-2; D gene unclear. V was cut by 2 bases and J by 3 bases, with 4 bases left in between. Looked up from germline, CDR1 is MGHDK and CDR2 is SYGVNS. The CDR3 consists of 12 residues. The CDR3 protein is CASSELYYGYTF. Written as DNA, the CDR3 is TGTGCCAGCAGTGAACTCTACTATGGCTACACCTTC.

The J gene is TRBJ1-2, the V gene TRBV7-3; no clear D gene. The V and J ends lost 0 bases and 6 bases respectively, with 8 bases between them. The germline V gene encodes CDR1 SGHTA and CDR2 FQGTGA. The CDR3 sequence is 13 residues long. The CDR3 DNA is TGTGCCAGCAGCTTAACGAGTGGTGATGGCTACACCTTC. This sequence encodes CASSLTSGDGYTF.

The gene calls are TRBV19 and TRBJ1-2; no reliable D call. The V and J ends lost 6 bases and 12 bases respectively, with 11 bases between them. Germline CDR1 is LNHDA and CDR2 is SQIVND (reference sequence). This CDR3 comprises 10 residues. Here the CDR3 reads CASREGGDTF. As DNA, the CDR3 is TGTGCCAGTAGGGAGGGCGGTGACACCTTC.

On this clone itself: No DNA is shown, since the ends of the CDR3 on it are uncertain; the CDR3 is the one TCRdb lists. V and J are TRBV6-5 and TRBJ2-1; the table's D call, TRBD1, has no DNA check behind it. The CDR3 is 15 amino acids in total, end residues counted. The V gene's germline CDR1 is MNHEY and CDR2 SVGAGI. CDR3 sequence: CASILEGALPNEQFF.